Listed below are T cell receptor beta chains from one sample, sequenced in a study of CD8 T cells in Susac syndrome. Each CDR3 protein is one row after TCRdb ran MiXCR on the immunoSEQ multiplex PCR reads. Among some 260,000 distinct CDR3 sequences, roughly 84% were seen once, and the ten largest hold over 0.095%. Sample: CD8+ T cells from PBMCs. The receptors were gathered from a human donor with multiple sclerosis. The CDR3 runs from the conserved cysteine through the conserved F or W. A D gene is named only where the DNA matches it firmly. Expanded clones are given a class, and other clones once, few, many or no size at all.

>-|TRBJ1-1|-|TRBV20-1
TGCAGTGCTAGTCTAGCGAGGGATTACACTGAAGCTTTCTTT
CSASLARDYTEAFF
>-|TRBJ2-5|-|TRBV5-6
TGTGCCAGCAAGATTCGGCGGAGAGAGACCCAGTACTTC
CASKIRRRETQYF
>-|TRBJ2-1|once|TRBV24-1
TGTGCCACCAGTGACGAGGGGGACTTGTACAATGAGCAGTTCTTC
CATSDEGDLYNEQFF
>-|TRBJ2-1|-|TRBV12-5
TGTGCTAGTGGTTTGGTACCGGGGGCGGATCCCTCCTACAATGCGCAGTTCTTC
CASGLVPGADPSYNAQFF
>-|TRBJ2-7|-|TRBV28
TGTGCCAGCAGTTTTAGGCCTGGGGACTACGAGCAGTACTTC
CASSFRPGDYEQYF
>-|TRBJ2-5|-|TRBV7-2
TGTGCCAGCAGCTTAAAATGGGGAAGCAGGGCCGGGAAAGAGACCCAGTACTTC
CASSLKWGSRAGKETQYF
>TRBD1|TRBJ1-1|-|TRBV12-3/TRBV12-4
TGTGCCAGCAGTTTGGCCTACAGGGGGGAGAACACTGAAGCTTTCTTT
CASSLAYRGENTEAFF
>TRBD1|TRBJ2-1|few|TRBV5-1
TGCGCCAGCAGCTTGGAAGGGGGCGACTTAAGCTCCTACAATGAGCAGTTCTTC
CASSLEGGDLSSYNEQFF
>-|TRBJ2-1|once|TRBV29-1
TGCAGCGTATATACTTCGGGAGTGGGGGCCCGTGAGCAGTTCTTC
CSVYTSGVGAREQFF
>TRBD2|TRBJ2-1|-|TRBV11-3
TGTGCCAGCAGCGCCGGGACTAGTGGTGAGCAGTTCTTC
CASSAGTSGEQFF
>TRBD2|TRBJ2-1|-|TRBV20-1
TGCAGTGCTAGTTCTGCGGGGGGAGTTCGTGGTGAGCAGTTCTTC
CSASSAGGVRGEQFF
>TRBD2|TRBJ2-5|-|TRBV20-1
TGCAGTGCTAGCGGGCTAGCGGGAGGGGCGTACCAAGAGACCCAGTACTTC
CSASGLAGGAYQETQYF
>-|TRBJ2-7|-|TRBV27
TGTGCCAGCAACGGCGGGCCTCGTGGAGAGCAGTACTTC
CASNGGPRGEQYF
>-|TRBJ2-7|-|TRBV28
TGTGCCAGCAGTTTGGGGCTTCCCGCCGAGCAGTACTTC
CASSLGLPAEQYF
>-|TRBJ2-5|-|TRBV5-6
TGTGCCAGCAGCTTGGGGGCAGGTTGGAAAGAGACCCAGTACTTC
CASSLGAGWKETQYF
>TRBD2|TRBJ2-1|-|TRBV30
TGTGCCTGGAGGCCCGGGACTAGCGGGGGTTACAATGAGCAGTTCTTC
CAWRPGTSGGYNEQFF
>TRBD1|TRBJ2-2|once|TRBV7-9
TGTGCCAGCAGCCACGGGACAGGGCGAACCGGGGAGCTGTTTTTT
CASSHGTGRTGELFF